This T cell receptor beta chain was recorded in a study of OX40 agonist ivuxolimab in advanced cancers. This clone came up a few times. This CDR3 is built from 12 residues. The germline CDR1 and CDR2 sequences are LNHDA and SQIVND (reference sequence). V lost 8 bases and J lost 6; bases outside the gene matches: 2. Clones were sequenced by immunoSEQ multiplex PCR, and TCRdb holds only the in-frame ones, with some missing. Here the sample spans about 62,000 clones, around 85% being singletons. The V call is TRBV19, the J call TRBJ2-7, with TRBD1 matching over 12 bases. The sequencing used CD4+ or CD8+ T cells sorted from blood, collected in a trial of the OX40 agonist ivuxolimab. The source of this sequence is an adult with an advanced solid tumor such as melanoma, head and neck, liver or kidney cancer. The CDR3 DNA is TGTGCCAGTCGGGACAGGGGGCTCGAGCAGTACTTC. Protein product: CASRDRGLEQYF.